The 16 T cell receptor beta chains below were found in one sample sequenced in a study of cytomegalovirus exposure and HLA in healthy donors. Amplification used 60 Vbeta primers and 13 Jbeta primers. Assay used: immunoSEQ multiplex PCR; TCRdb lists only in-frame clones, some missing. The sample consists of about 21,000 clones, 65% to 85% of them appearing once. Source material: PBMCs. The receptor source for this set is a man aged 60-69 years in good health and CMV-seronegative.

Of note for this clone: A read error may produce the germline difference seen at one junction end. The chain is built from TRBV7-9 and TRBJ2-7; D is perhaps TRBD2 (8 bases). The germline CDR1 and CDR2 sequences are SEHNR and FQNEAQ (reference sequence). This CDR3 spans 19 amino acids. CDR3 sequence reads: CSSSSSGGTRPGVGYEQYF. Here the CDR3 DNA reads TGTTCCAGCAGCTCCTCAGGGGGGACTAGGCCAGGGGTGGGCTACGAGCAGTACTTC.

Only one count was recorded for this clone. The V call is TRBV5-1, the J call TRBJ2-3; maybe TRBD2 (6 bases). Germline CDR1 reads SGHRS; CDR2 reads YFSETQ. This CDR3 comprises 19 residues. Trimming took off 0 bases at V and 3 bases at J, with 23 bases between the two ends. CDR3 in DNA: TGCGCCAGCAGCTTGGGGTCTAGGAGGGGTCCGGGGCATACAGATACGCAGTATTTT. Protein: CASSLGSRRGPGHTDTQYF.

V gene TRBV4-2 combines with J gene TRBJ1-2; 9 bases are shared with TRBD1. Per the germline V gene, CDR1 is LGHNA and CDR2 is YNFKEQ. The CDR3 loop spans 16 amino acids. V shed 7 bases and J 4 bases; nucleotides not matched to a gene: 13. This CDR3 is CASTEKPGQGGYGYTF. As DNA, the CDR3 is TGTGCCAGCACCGAAAAACCGGGACAGGGTGGCTATGGCTACACCTTC.

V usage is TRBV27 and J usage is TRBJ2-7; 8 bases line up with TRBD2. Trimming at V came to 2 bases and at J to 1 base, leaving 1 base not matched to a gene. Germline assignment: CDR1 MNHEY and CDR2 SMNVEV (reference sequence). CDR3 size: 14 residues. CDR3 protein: CASSLVAGSYEQYF. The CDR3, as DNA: TGTGCCAGCAGTTTAGTAGCGGGGTCCTACGAGCAGTACTTC.

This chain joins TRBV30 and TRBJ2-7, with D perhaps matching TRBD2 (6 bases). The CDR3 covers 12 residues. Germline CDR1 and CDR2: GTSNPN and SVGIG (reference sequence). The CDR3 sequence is CALLRESYEQYF. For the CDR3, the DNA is TGTGCTTTGCTGCGGGAATCCTACGAGCAGTACTTC.

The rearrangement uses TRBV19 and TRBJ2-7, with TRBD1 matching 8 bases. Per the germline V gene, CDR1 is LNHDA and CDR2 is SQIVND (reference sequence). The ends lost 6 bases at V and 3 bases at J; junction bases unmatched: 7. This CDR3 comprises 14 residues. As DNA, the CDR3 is TGTGCCAGTAGCACGCAGGGGGCGGGCTACGAGCAGTACTTC. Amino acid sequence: CASSTQGAGYEQYF.

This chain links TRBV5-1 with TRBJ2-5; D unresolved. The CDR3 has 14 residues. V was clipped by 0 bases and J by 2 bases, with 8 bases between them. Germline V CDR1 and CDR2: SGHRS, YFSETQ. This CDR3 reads CASSLAARQETQYF. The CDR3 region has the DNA TGCGCCAGCAGCTTGGCCGCCAGGCAAGAGACCCAGTACTTC.

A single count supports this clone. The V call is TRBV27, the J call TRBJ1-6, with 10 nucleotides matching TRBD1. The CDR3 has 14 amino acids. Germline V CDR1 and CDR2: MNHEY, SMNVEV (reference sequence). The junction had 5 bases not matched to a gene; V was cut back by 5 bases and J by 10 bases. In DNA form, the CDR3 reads TGTGCCAGCAGTAGGACAGGGGGACACTCACCCCTCCACTTT. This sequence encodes CASSRTGGHSPLHF.

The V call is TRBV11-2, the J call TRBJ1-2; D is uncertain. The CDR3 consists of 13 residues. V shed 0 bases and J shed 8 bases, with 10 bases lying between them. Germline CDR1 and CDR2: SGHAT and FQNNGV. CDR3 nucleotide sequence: TGTGCCAGCAGCTTAGATTCCACAGCCGGCTACACCTTC. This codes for CASSLDSTAGYTF.

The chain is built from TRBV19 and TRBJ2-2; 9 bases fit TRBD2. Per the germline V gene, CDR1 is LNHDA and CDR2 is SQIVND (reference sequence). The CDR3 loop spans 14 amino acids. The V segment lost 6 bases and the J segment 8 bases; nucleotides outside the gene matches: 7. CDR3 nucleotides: TGTGCCAGTAGCGTGGGACTAGCAAGAGGGGAGCTGTTTTTT. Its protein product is CASSVGLARGELFF.

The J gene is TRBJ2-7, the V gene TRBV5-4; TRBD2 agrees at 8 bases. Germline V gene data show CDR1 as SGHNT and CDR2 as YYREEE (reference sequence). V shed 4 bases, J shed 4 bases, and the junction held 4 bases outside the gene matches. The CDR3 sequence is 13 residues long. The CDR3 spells CASSAGLEYEQYF. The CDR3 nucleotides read TGTGCCAGCAGCGCGGGACTAGAATACGAGCAGTACTTC.

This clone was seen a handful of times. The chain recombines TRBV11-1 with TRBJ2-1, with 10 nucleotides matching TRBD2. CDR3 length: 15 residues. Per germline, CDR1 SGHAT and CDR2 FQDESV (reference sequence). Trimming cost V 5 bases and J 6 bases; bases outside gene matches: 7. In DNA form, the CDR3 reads TGTGCCAGCAGCCCCCGAGCGGGAGGGCTCAATGAGCAGTTCTTC. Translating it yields CASSPRAGGLNEQFF.

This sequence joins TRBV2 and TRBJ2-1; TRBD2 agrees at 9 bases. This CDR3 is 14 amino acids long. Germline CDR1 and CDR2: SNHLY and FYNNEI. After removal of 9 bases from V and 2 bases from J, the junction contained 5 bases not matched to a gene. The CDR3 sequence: CASTSGLTYNEQFF. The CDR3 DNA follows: TGTGCCAGTACTAGCGGGTTGACCTACAATGAGCAGTTCTTC.

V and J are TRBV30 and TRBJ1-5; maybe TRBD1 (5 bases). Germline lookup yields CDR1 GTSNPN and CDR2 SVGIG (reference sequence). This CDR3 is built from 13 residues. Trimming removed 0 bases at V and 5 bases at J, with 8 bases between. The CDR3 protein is CAWSVGGDQPQHF. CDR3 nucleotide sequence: TGTGCCTGGAGTGTCGGGGGAGATCAGCCCCAGCATTTT.

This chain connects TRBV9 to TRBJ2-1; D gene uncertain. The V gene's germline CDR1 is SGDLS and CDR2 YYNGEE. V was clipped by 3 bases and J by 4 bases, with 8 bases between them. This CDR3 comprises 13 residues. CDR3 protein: CASSGSFYNEQFF. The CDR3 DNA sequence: TGTGCCAGCAGCGGGAGTTTTTACAATGAGCAGTTCTTC.

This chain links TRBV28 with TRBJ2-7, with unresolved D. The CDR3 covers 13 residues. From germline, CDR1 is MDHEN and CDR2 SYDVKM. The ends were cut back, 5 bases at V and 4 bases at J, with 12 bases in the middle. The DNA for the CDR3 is TGTGCCAGCAGTATCCCAGGTCGGTACGAGCAGTACTTC. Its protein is CASSIPGRYEQYF.